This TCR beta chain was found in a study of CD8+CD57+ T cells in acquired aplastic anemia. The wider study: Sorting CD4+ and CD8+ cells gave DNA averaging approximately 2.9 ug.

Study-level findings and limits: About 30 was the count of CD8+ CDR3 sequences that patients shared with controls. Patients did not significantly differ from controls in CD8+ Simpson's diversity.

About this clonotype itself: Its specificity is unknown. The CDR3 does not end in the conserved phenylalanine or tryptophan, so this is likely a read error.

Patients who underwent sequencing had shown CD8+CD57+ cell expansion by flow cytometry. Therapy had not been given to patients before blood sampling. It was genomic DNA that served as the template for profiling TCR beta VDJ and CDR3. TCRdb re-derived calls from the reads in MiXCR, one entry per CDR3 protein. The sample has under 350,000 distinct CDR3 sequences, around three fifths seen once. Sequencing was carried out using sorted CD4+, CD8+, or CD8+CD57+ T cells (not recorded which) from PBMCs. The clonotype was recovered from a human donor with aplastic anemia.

In DNA form, the CDR3 reads TGTGCCATCAGTGAGGGCGACGGTGGTAGTGGCTACACCCTC. Its protein product is CAISEGDGGSGYTL. This sequence joins TRBV10-3 and TRBJ1-2; no clear D. CDR1 is ENHRY, CDR2 SYGVKD, per germline. Trimming cost V 2 bases and J 7 bases, with 14 bases left between them. This CDR3 is 14 amino acids long.